One sample yielded the 28 T cell receptor beta chains listed below, sequenced in a study of cytomegalovirus exposure and HLA in healthy donors. The PCR made use of 60 Vbeta and 13 Jbeta primers. Libraries were prepared by immunoSEQ multiplex PCR; TCRdb keeps only in-frame clonotypes and omits some of them. The sample yields about 150,000 clones, over 70% seen once. The sequenced sample consisted of PBMCs. Receptor source: a male donor in good health and CMV-seronegative.

V is TRBV6-5 and J is TRBJ2-3; no reliable D call. V was clipped by 3 bases and J by 4 bases, with 11 bases between them. CDR1 and CDR2 (germline): MNHEY, SVGAGI. This CDR3 has 14 residues. Here the CDR3 reads CASSYTGWADTQYF. CDR3 coding DNA: TGTGCCAGCAGTTATACCGGGTGGGCAGATACGCAGTATTTT.

V gene TRBV10-3 combines with J gene TRBJ2-5, with TRBD2 matching over 11 bases. The CDR3 spans 16 residues. In germline, CDR1 is ENHRY, CDR2 SYGVKD. After removal of 7 bases from V and 2 bases from J, the junction contained 9 bases not matched to a gene. CDR3: CAIKNPASGGQETQYF. The DNA for the CDR3 is TGTGCCATCAAAAACCCGGCTAGCGGGGGGCAAGAGACCCAGTACTTC.

This chain connects TRBV6-1 to TRBJ2-3; D is unclear. CDR1 is MNHNS and CDR2 is SASEGT in the germline V gene. Trimming left V 8 bases short and J 1 base short, with 10 bases between. The CDR3 is 13 residues long. The CDR3 here is CASLGQGTDTQYF. Written as DNA, the CDR3 is TGTGCCAGCTTGGGCCAGGGCACAGATACGCAGTATTTT.

The gene calls are TRBV19 and TRBJ1-1, with 9 bases aligning to TRBD1. The germline gives CDR1 LNHDA, CDR2 SQIVND (reference sequence). Trimming took 3 bases from V and 3 from J; bases not matched to a gene: 8. CDR3 size: 16 residues. The DNA for the CDR3 is TGTGCCAGTAGTATGGACAGGGGTCCCTGGGACACTGAAGCTTTCTTT. Translation: CASSMDRGPWDTEAFF.

V and J are TRBV4-1 and TRBJ2-1; 7 bases are a match to TRBD2. Germline V gives CDR1 MGHRA, CDR2 YSYEKL. V shed 1 base, J shed 2 bases, and the junction held 5 bases outside the gene matches. The CDR3 contains 16 residues. As DNA, the CDR3 is TGCGCCAGCAGCCAAGGGGTCGCGGGAGCCTACAATGAGCAGTTCTTC. This translates into CASSQGVAGAYNEQFF.

The chain links TRBV30 to TRBJ2-3; 12 nucleotides agree with TRBD2. The CDR3 spans 14 residues. Germline V gene lookup returns CDR1 GTSNPN and CDR2 SVGIG (reference sequence). V lost 3 bases to trimming and J lost 3 bases; unmatched junction nucleotides: 1. DNA for the CDR3: TGTGCCTGGAGGCTAGCGGGAGGGACAGATACGCAGTATTTT. It encodes CAWRLAGGTDTQYF.

The rearrangement joins TRBV5-1 to TRBJ2-1; D may be TRBD2 (6 bases). Germline V gene data show CDR1 as SGHRS and CDR2 as YFSETQ. This CDR3 has 14 amino acids. The V gene lost 0 bases and the J gene lost 2 bases, with 6 bases spanning the gap. CDR3: CASSLGTTYNEQFF. CDR3 bases: TGCGCCAGCAGCTTGGGGACTACCTACAATGAGCAGTTCTTC.

The CDR3 nucleotides are TGTGCCATCAGCGGTCAGGGGCCCTACGAGCAGTACTTC. Encoded protein: CAISGQGPYEQYF. V and J are TRBV10-3 and TRBJ2-7; maybe TRBD1 (6 bases). V was clipped by 6 bases and J by 2 bases, with 11 bases between them. Germline V CDR1 and CDR2: ENHRY, SYGVKD. The CDR3 contains 13 residues.

The chain uses TRBV7-2 and TRBJ2-3; a weak D match, TRBD1 (6 bases). Between the trimmed V and J ends, which lost 6 bases and 0 bases, there was a span of 13 bases. CDR3 size: 15 residues. Germline V gene data show CDR1 as SGHTA and CDR2 as FQGNSA. The CDR3 here is CASSIDRTSTDTQYF. The CDR3 DNA is TGTGCCAGCAGTATCGACAGGACTAGCACAGATACGCAGTATTTT.

The chain has TRBV19 and TRBJ1-3; D possibly corresponds to TRBD1 (6 bases). V gave up 6 bases and J gave up 0 bases, with 15 bases separating them. Germline-derived CDR1 and CDR2 are LNHDA and SQIVND (reference sequence). This CDR3 has 16 residues. This CDR3 is CASSGQKGNSGNTIYF. CDR3 bases: TGTGCCAGTAGCGGACAGAAAGGGAACTCTGGAAACACCATATATTTT.

The chain recombines TRBV2 with TRBJ1-4; no clear D. The CDR3 consists of 14 residues. Germline loops: CDR1 SNHLY, CDR2 FYNNEI. The V end lost 4 bases, the J end lost 5 bases, and 11 bases lay between the germline ends. The CDR3 protein is CASSGRVPNEKLFF. The CDR3 bases are TGTGCCAGCAGTGGAAGAGTCCCAAATGAAAAACTGTTTTTT.

This clone was found once. The rearrangement links TRBV5-1 to TRBJ2-7, with 8 positions matching TRBD1. Germline CDR1 is SGHRS and CDR2 is YFSETQ. CDR3 length: 14 amino acids. Losses at the gene ends were 5 bases for V and 5 bases for J; bases not matched to a gene: 9. The CDR3 DNA is TGCGCCAGCAGAAGACAGGGGAGCGAGAACGAGCAGTACTTC. Translated, it gives CASRRQGSENEQYF.

Regarding this clone: Its ends do not fully match the called genes, so a read error is possible. V usage is TRBV28 and J usage is TRBJ2-7, with 9 bases aligning to TRBD2. Per germline, CDR1 MDHEN and CDR2 SYDVKM. This CDR3 has 14 amino acids. The CDR3 loop reads CAGRPIAGVYEQYF. The CDR3 nucleotides read TGTGCCGGCAGGCCCATAGCGGGAGTTTACGAGCAGTACTTC. The complete variable domain, with remaining parts taken from reference TRBV28 and TRBJ2-7, reads DVKVTQSSRYLVKRTGEKVFLECVQDMDHENMFWYRQDPGLGLRLIYFSYDVKMKEKGDIPEGYSVSREKKERFSLILESASTNQTSMYLCAGRPIAGVYEQYFGPGTRLTVT.

This clone was recorded a few times. The V call is TRBV5-5, the J call TRBJ1-1; a possible D gene is TRBD1 (5 bases). In germline, CDR1 is SGHKS, CDR2 YYEKEE (reference sequence). The CDR3 extends over 15 amino acids. V was shortened by 1 base and J by 1 base, with 11 bases between the two germline ends. This CDR3 reads CASSLNPGKNTEAFF. The CDR3, as DNA: TGTGCCAGCAGCTTGAATCCAGGGAAGAACACTGAAGCTTTCTTT.

The chain carries TRBV30 and TRBJ2-5; D not resolved. V was shortened by 0 bases and J by 2 bases, with 7 bases between the two germline ends. The CDR3 length is 13 residues. Germline V gives CDR1 GTSNPN, CDR2 SVGIG (reference sequence). CDR3 sequence reads: CAWSVPGQETQYF. The CDR3 coding sequence is TGTGCCTGGAGTGTACCAGGACAAGAGACCCAGTACTTC.

This chain connects TRBV15 to TRBJ2-3, with 10 bases that match TRBD2. The CDR3 is made up of 17 amino acids. Germline V lookup: CDR1 LNHNV, CDR2 YYDKDF (reference sequence). V lost 0 bases and J lost 4; bases outside the gene matches: 7. The CDR3 spells CATSRDRSGGAADTQYF. The CDR3 nucleotides are TGTGCCACCAGCAGAGATCGGAGCGGGGGGGCCGCAGATACGCAGTATTTT. The full variable domain, with the rest looked up from reference TRBV15 and TRBJ2-3, is DAMVIQNPRYQVTQFGKPVTLSCSQTLNHNVMYWYQQKSSQAPKLLFHYYDKDFNNEADTPDNFQSRRPNTSFCFLDIRSPGLGDTAMYLCATSRDRSGGAADTQYFGPGTRLTVL.

V is TRBV5-5 and J is TRBJ2-1; 9 positions agree with TRBD2. The V gene end was trimmed by 4 bases and the J gene end by 7 bases; junction bases not matched to a gene: 12. CDR1 and CDR2 from the germline V gene are SGHKS and YYEKEE (reference sequence). CDR3 size: 16 residues. CDR3 region: CASSTLSGSLSNEQFF. CDR3 bases: TGTGCCAGCAGCACCCTTAGCGGGAGCCTCTCAAATGAGCAGTTCTTC.

The V call is TRBV13, the J call TRBJ2-7; TRBD2 aligns across 12 bases. This CDR3 spans 15 amino acids. Losses at the gene ends were 5 bases for V and 5 bases for J; bases not matched to a gene: 7. The germline CDR1 and CDR2 sequences are PRHDT and FYEKMQ (reference sequence). CDR3 nucleotide sequence: TGTGCCAGCAGCCAAGGACTAGCGGGGAAGGACGAGCAGTACTTC. This sequence encodes CASSQGLAGKDEQYF.

V is TRBV7-7 and J is TRBJ2-1; TRBD2 matches at 8 bases. Germline CDR1 SSHAT, CDR2 FNYEAQ (reference sequence). V gave up 3 bases and J gave up 6 bases; unmatched junction bases: 1. This CDR3 is built from 13 residues. The CDR3 loop reads CASSLGLGNEQFF. Written as DNA, the CDR3 is TGTGCCAGCAGCTTGGGACTAGGCAATGAGCAGTTCTTC.

Notes on this clone: Relative to the germline gene, one junction end is altered; a read error may explain this. The chain carries TRBV6-7 and TRBJ1-4; D may be TRBD1 (5 bases). TRBV6-7 is filed as an ORF, its function uncertain. This CDR3 is 14 amino acids long. The CDR3 protein is CASSSQGRGRKTVF. The CDR3, as DNA: TGTGCCAGCAGTTCTCAGGGAAGGGGTCGAAAAACTGTTTTT.

V and J are TRBV19 and TRBJ1-1, with D hard to call. The length of the CDR3 is 17 residues. V was trimmed by 4 bases and J by 1 base, leaving 19 bases between them. Germline CDR1 LNHDA, CDR2 SQIVND (reference sequence). This CDR3 is CASSTEGMVTRNTEAFF. CDR3 bases: TGTGCCAGTAGTACCGAGGGAATGGTGACACGGAACACTGAAGCTTTCTTT.

The genes are TRBV21-1 and TRBJ2-7; no check of the table's D call, TRBD2, against the DNA was made. TRBV21-1 is assigned pseudogene status. The CDR3 extends over 17 amino acids. CDR3 loop: CASSTFPTSGSSYEQYF. The CDR3 DNA reads TGTGCCAGCAGCACCTTCCCCACTAGCGGCAGCTCCTACGAGCAGTACTTC.

The chain carries TRBV28 and TRBJ2-1, with a possible D match to TRBD2 (5 bases). The CDR3 length is 13 residues. V was cut by 5 bases and J by 5 bases, with 10 bases left in between. Germline V gene lookup returns CDR1 MDHEN and CDR2 SYDVKM. CDR3 loop: CASSPAGDNEQFF. In nucleotides, the CDR3 is TGTGCCAGCAGTCCCGCCGGGGACAATGAGCAGTTCTTC.

The gene calls are TRBV14 and TRBJ2-5; D gene ambiguous. Germline values: CDR1 SGHDN, CDR2 FVKESK. CDR3 length: 14 amino acids. Trimming took 1 base from V and 0 from J, leaving 6 bases between them. CDR3 region: CASSQVGYQETQYF. CDR3 nucleotides: TGTGCCAGCAGCCAAGTCGGGTACCAAGAGACCCAGTACTTC. The variable domain in full, with the rest retrieved from reference TRBV14 and TRBJ2-5, is EAGVTQFPSHSVIEKGQTVTLRCDPISGHDNLYWYRRVMGKEIKFLLHFVKESKQDESGMPNNRFLAERTGGTYSTLKVQPAELEDSGVYFCASSQVGYQETQYFGPGTRLLVL.

This clone has just a few counts. This chain connects TRBV21-1 to TRBJ2-3; the tabulated D call, TRBD1, remains unverified against the DNA. TRBV21-1 constitutes a pseudogene. This CDR3 spans 16 amino acids. CDR3 protein: CASSKVGRVCTDTQYF. The CDR3 bases are TGTGCCAGCAGCAAAGTAGGCAGGGTGTGCACAGATACGCAGTATTTT.

The V gene is TRBV5-1, the J gene TRBJ2-7; D gene ambiguous. Germline loops: CDR1 SGHRS, CDR2 YFSETQ. Trimming shortened V by 1 base and J by 2 bases, and 10 bases separated the two germline ends. This CDR3 contains 14 residues. For the CDR3, the DNA is TGCGCCAGCAGCTTGAGCAGTACTACCTACGAGCAGTACTTC. This sequence encodes CASSLSSTTYEQYF.

This chain links TRBV5-6 with TRBJ1-5; TRBD1 matches 8 bases. V shed 3 bases, J shed 3 bases, and the junction held 8 bases outside the gene matches. The CDR3 length is 16 residues. CDR1 and CDR2 from the germline V gene are SGHDT and YYEEEE. CDR3 amino acids: CASSSGTGTFNQPQHF. In DNA, the CDR3 is TGTGCCAGCAGCTCTGGGACAGGCACTTTCAATCAGCCCCAGCATTTT.

The chain joins TRBV19 to TRBJ2-7; 13 nucleotides match TRBD2. J gave up 5 bases and V 1 base, and 5 bases lay outside the gene matches. The CDR3 spans 16 residues. In germline, CDR1 is LNHDA, CDR2 SQIVND (reference sequence). CDR3 sequence (DNA): TGTGCCAGTAGTATAGTCCCGGGACTAGCGGGAAACGAGCAGTACTTC. This sequence encodes CASSIVPGLAGNEQYF.